Sequencing of this T cell receptor (beta chain) was carried out in a study of shared clonotypes between healthy human individuals. Study background: CD8 memory received one plate per donor, CD8 naive two, CD4 memory three and CD4 naive three.

Concerning this clone itself: No antigen is known for it.

CDR3 length: 15 residues. With V trimmed by 2 bases and J by 0 bases, 4 bases remained unmatched. CDR1 is ENHRY and CDR2 is SYGVKD in the germline V gene. Study conclusions and caveats: The naive CD4 repertoires of several donors were compared, and around 4.7% of clonotypes were shared.

Data came from immunoSEQ multiplex PCR; TCRdb stores just in-frame clones and leaves some out. The profile shows roughly 850,000 clones, about 96% of them singletons. CD45RO negativity and positive selection for CCR7 defined naive CD8 cells, a population that excluded terminally differentiated effector memory CD45RA+ cells. The source is a young man in good health. The sample taken for sequencing was naive CD8+ T cells sorted from blood. The chain couples TRBV10-3 to TRBJ2-7; 7 nucleotides line up with TRBD1. CDR3 residues: CAISEGTAISYEQYF. As DNA, the CDR3 is TGTGCCATCAGTGAGGGGACAGCAATCTCCTACGAGCAGTACTTC.